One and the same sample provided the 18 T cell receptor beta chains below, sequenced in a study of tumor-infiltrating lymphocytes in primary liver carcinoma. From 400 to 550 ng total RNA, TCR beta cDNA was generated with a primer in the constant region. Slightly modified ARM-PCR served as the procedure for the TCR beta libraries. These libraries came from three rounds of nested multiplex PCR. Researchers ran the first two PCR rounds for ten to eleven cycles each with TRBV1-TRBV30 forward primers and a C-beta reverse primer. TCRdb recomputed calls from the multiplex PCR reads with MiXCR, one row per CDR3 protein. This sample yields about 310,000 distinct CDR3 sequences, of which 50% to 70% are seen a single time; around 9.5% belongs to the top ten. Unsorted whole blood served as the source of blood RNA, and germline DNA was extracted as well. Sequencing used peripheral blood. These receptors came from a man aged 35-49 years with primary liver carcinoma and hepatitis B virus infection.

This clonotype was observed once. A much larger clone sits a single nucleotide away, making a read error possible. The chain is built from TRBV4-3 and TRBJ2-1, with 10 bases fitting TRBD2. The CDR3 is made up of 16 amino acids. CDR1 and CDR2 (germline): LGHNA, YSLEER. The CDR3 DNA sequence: TGCGCCAGCAGCCAAGATATCGTTCTGAAAGGGGCTAGCGGGAGCTTC. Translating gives CASSQDIVLKGASGSF.

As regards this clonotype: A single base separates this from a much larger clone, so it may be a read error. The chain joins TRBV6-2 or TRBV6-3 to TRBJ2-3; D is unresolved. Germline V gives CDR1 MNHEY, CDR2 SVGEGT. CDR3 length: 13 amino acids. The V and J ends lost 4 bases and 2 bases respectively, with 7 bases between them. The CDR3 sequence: CASSWCDTDTQYF. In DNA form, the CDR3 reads TGTGCCAGCAGTTGGTGCGACACAGATACGCAGTATTTT.

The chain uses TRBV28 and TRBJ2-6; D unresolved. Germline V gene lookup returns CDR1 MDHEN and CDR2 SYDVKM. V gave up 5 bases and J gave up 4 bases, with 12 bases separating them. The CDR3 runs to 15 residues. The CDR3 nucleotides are TGTGCCAGCAGTCCCCAGAGATCCGGGGCCAACGTCCTGACTTTC. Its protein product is CASSPQRSGANVLTF.

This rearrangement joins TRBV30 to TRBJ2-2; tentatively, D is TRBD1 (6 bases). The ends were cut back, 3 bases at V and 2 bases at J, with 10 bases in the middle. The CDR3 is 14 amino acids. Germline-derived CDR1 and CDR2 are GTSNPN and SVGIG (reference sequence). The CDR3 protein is CAWSGTTNTGELFF. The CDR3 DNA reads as TGTGCCTGGAGCGGGACAACAAACACCGGGGAGCTGTTTTTT.

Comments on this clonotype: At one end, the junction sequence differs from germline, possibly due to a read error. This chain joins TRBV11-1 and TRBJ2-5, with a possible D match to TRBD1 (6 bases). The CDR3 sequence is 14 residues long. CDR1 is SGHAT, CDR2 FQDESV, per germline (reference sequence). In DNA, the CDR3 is TGTGCCAACAGCTTTATAGAGGGACAAGATACCCAGTACTTC. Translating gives CANSFIEGQDTQYF. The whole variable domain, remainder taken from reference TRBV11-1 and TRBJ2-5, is EAEVAQSPRYKITEKSQAVAFWCDPISGHATLYWYRQILGQGPELLVQFQDESVVDDSQLPKDRFSAERLKGVDSTLKIQPAELGDSAMYLCANSFIEGQDTQYFGPGTRLLVL.

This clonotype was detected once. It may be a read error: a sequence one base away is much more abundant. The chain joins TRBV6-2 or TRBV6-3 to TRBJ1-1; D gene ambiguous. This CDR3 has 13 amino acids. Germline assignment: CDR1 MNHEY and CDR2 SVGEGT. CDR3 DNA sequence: TGTGTCAGCAGTTACTCGGCTAACACTGAAGCTTTCTTT. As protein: CVSSYSANTEAFF.

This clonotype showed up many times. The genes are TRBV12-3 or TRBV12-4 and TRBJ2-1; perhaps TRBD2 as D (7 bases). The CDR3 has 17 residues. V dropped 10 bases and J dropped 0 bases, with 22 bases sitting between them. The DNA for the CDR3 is TGTGCCAACGGGGAGGGGGGCGGGTCTCTCTCCTACAATGAGCAGTTCTTC. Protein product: CANGEGGGSLSYNEQFF.

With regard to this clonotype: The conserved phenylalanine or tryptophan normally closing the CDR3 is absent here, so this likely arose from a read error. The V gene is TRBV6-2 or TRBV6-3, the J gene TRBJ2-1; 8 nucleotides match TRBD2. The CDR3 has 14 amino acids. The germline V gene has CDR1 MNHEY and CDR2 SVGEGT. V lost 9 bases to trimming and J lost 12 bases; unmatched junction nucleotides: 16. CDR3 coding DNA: TGTGCCAGTAGTCCCACGCGGGCGGCGGGAGGGCAGTTCATC. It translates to CASSPTRAAGGQFI.

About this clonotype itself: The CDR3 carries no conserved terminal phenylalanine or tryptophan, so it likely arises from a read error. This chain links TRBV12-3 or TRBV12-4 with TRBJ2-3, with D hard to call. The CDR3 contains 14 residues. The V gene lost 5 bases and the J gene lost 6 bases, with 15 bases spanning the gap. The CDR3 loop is CASSATGGDDTQYS. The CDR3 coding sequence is TGTGCCAGCAGTGCGACCGGTGGGGATGATACGCAGTATTCT.

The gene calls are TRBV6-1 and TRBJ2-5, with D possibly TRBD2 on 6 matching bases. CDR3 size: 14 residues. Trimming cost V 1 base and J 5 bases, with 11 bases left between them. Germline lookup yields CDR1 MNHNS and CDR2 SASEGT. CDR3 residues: CASSEGEAAETQYF. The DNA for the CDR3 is TGTGCCAGCAGTGAAGGGGAGGCGGCGGAGACCCAGTACTTC.

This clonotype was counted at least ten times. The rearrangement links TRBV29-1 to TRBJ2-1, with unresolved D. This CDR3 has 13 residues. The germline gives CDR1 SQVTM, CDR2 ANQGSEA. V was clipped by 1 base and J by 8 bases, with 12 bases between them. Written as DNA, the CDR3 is TGCAGCGTTGAAGGGCAGGTACGCGATGAGCAGTTCTTC. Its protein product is CSVEGQVRDEQFF.

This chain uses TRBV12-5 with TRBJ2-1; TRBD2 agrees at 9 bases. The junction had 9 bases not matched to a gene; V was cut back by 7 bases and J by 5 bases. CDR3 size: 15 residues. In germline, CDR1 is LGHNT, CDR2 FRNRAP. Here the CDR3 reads CASASELAGHNEQFF. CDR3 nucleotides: TGTGCTAGTGCCTCCGAACTAGCGGGCCACAATGAGCAGTTCTTC.

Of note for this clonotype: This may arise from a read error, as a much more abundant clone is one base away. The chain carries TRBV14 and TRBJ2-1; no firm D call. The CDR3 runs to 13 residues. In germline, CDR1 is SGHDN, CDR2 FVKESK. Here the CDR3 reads CASSFASDNEQLF. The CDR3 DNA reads TGTGCCAGCTCCTTTGCCAGCGACAATGAGCAGCTCTTC.

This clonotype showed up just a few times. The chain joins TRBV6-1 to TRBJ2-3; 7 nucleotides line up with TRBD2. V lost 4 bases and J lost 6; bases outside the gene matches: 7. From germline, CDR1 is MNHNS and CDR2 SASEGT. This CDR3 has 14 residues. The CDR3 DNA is TGTGCCAGCAGTGTGGGCGGGAGTTCGGATACGCAGTATTTT. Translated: CASSVGGSSDTQYF.

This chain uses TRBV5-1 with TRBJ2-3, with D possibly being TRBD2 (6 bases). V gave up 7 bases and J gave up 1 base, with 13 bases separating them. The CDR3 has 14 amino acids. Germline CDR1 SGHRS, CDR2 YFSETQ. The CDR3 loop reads CASRGGAGTDTQYF. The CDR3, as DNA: TGCGCCAGCCGAGGAGGGGCTGGCACAGATACGCAGTATTTT.

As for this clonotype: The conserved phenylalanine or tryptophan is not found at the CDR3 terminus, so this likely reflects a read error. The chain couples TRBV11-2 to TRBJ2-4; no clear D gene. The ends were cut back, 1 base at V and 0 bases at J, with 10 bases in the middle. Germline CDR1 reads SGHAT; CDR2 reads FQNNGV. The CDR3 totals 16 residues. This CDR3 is CASSLVAVLAKNIQYL. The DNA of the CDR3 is TGTGCCAGCAGCTTAGTAGCAGTGCTAGCCAAAAACATTCAGTACCTC.

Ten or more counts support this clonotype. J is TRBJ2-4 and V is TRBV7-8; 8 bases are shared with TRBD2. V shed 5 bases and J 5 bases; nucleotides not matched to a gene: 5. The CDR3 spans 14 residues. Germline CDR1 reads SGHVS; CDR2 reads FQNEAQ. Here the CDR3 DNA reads TGTGCCAGCAGCCCCCGGGAGGGGCAAAACATTCAGTACTTC. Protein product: CASSPREGQNIQYF.

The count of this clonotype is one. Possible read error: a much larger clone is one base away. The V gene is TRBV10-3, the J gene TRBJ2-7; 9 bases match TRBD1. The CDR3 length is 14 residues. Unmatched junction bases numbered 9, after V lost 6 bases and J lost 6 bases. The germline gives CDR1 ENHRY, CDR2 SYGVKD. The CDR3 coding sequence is TGTGCCATCAGACCCCCCGAGACAGGGGGCGAGCAGTACTTC. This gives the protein CAIRPPETGGEQYF.